The text below deals with one T cell receptor beta chain. The antigen is undetermined. The data originate from a study of vaccination effects on CD4 cells after COVID-19. Whole-study context: Sequencing in the ViraFEST assay came after antigen-specific CD4+ T cells had been expanded with viral peptide pools, which were used to stimulate PBMC. The researchers cultured 1.5 million to 2.5 million PBMC per well with about 10 IU/ml IL-2 and roughly 10 ug/ml peptides.

Study findings and constraints: In the late period after vaccination, infection- and vaccine-induced clones contracted markedly.

Following culture for nine to ten days, CD4+ T cells were isolated. Cultures had half their medium replaced with IL-2 medium on days 3 and 7. The method was immunoSEQ multiplex PCR; TCRdb's version includes in-frame clones alone and lacks a portion of them. The data contain 32,000 or so clones, roughly two thirds of them seen just once; the ten biggest clones take up under 4.5%. This clonotype originated in a human donor who received a COVID-19 vaccine. This specimen was CD4+ T cells from PBMCs cultured without peptide, taken before COVID-19 vaccination.

In nucleotides, the CDR3 is TGTGCCAGCAGCCCGGACAGAAACTATGGCTACACCTTC. Translated: CASSPDRNYGYTF. V gene TRBV7-2 combines with J gene TRBJ1-2; D may be TRBD1 (6 bases). Germline V gene data show CDR1 as SGHTA and CDR2 as FQGNSA. The CDR3 covers 13 residues. Trimming took 5 bases from V and 2 from J, leaving 9 bases between them.